A selection of T cell receptor beta chains follows, all from one sample in a study of early T cells in non-severe SARS-CoV-2 infection. TCRdb called the 5' RACE reads again in MiXCR, with one record for every CDR3 protein. Altogether some 70,000 distinct CDR3 sequences are present, less than 15% being singletons, with the ten largest covering 3.5% to 4.5%. Sequenced input: whole blood. The receptors originated from an adult who was a healthcare worker with PCR-confirmed SARS-CoV-2 infection or an uninfected control (not recorded which). Both conserved end residues are part of each CDR3. A D gene is named only where the DNA matches it firmly. Some rows have no size entry. The others give once, few or many, or a class for an expanded clone.

v_call: TRBV2
clone_size: NA
j_call: TRBJ1-5
d_call: TRBD1
cdr3_aa: CASSFQGAPYQPQHF
cdr3_nt: TGTGCCAGCAGCTTCCAGGGGGCGCCTTATCAGCCCCAGCATTTT

v_call: TRBV6-5
clone_size: many
j_call: TRBJ1-5
d_call: NA
cdr3_aa: CASRLREYSNQPQHF
cdr3_nt: TGTGCCAGCAGGTTGAGAGAATATAGCAATCAGCCCCAGCATTTT

v_call: TRBV19
clone_size: few
j_call: TRBJ1-5
d_call: NA
cdr3_aa: CASSSPMSYSNQPQHF
cdr3_nt: TGTGCCAGTAGTTCCCCGATGTCTTATAGCAATCAGCCCCAGCATTTT

v_call: TRBV7-8
clone_size: NA
j_call: TRBJ2-3
d_call: NA
cdr3_aa: CASKGIGPPADTQYF
cdr3_nt: TGTGCCAGCAAGGGAATTGGGCCTCCCGCGGATACGCAGTATTTT

v_call: TRBV30
clone_size: many
j_call: TRBJ2-1
d_call: TRBD2
cdr3_aa: CAWGLGLAGNNEQFF
cdr3_nt: TGTGCCTGGGGTCTTGGACTAGCGGGGAACAATGAGCAGTTCTTC

v_call: TRBV19
clone_size: few
j_call: TRBJ2-6
d_call: NA
cdr3_aa: CASSMLSGANVLTF
cdr3_nt: TGTGCCAGTAGTATGTTATCTGGGGCCAACGTCCTGACTTTC

v_call: TRBV21-1
clone_size: many
j_call: TRBJ1-1
d_call: NA
cdr3_aa: CASSKVDGGLDTEAFF
cdr3_nt: TGTGCCAGCAGCAAAGTTGATGGGGGTTTGGACACTGAAGCTTTCTTT

v_call: TRBV4-1
clone_size: NA
j_call: TRBJ2-7
d_call: TRBD2
cdr3_aa: CASSWTSGKTGEQYF
cdr3_nt: TGCGCCAGCAGCTGGACTAGCGGGAAGACCGGCGAGCAGTACTTC

v_call: TRBV6-6
clone_size: few
j_call: TRBJ2-1
d_call: TRBD1
cdr3_aa: CASSEGTGWYNEQFF
cdr3_nt: TGTGCCAGCAGTGAAGGGACAGGGTGGTACAATGAGCAGTTCTTC

v_call: TRBV28
clone_size: NA
j_call: TRBJ1-1
d_call: TRBD1
cdr3_aa: CASRGGSYTEAFF
cdr3_nt: TGTGCCAGCCGAGGGGGCTCCTACACTGAAGCTTTCTTT

v_call: TRBV28
clone_size: many
j_call: TRBJ2-3
d_call: NA
cdr3_aa: CASSSPLLASNTDTQYF
cdr3_nt: TGTGCCAGCAGTTCCCCACTCTTGGCTAGCAACACAGATACGCAGTATTTT

v_call: TRBV7-9
clone_size: many
j_call: TRBJ2-6
d_call: NA
cdr3_aa: CASSPERRRPFGANVLTF
cdr3_nt: TGTGCCAGCAGCCCTGAAAGGAGGAGACCCTTTGGGGCCAACGTCCTGACTTTC

v_call: TRBV7-6
clone_size: many
j_call: TRBJ2-7
d_call: TRBD2
cdr3_aa: CASSPGTSGNRYEQYF
cdr3_nt: TGTGCCAGCAGCCCCGGGACTAGCGGGAACCGCTACGAGCAGTACTTC

v_call: TRBV6-2/TRBV6-3
clone_size: many
j_call: TRBJ2-7
d_call: TRBD2
cdr3_aa: CASSFVTSGNPTYEQYF
cdr3_nt: TGTGCCAGCAGTTTTGTGACTAGCGGGAATCCCACCTACGAGCAGTACTTC

v_call: TRBV20-1
clone_size: many
j_call: TRBJ2-5
d_call: NA
cdr3_aa: CSALQLATETQYF
cdr3_nt: TGCAGTGCTTTGCAACTAGCTACGGAGACCCAGTACTTC